The 27 T cell receptor beta chains reported below all come from one sample, sequenced in a study of human CD4 T cells and Enterobacteriaceae. The memory gate held CD4+ cells that were not CD45RA+CCR7+CD95- naive cells, over 98% pure. The assay was immunoSEQ multiplex PCR, and TCRdb's table has in-frame clones only and misses some. The sample has 25,000 to 30,000 clones; approximately 82% are singletons. The source material was memory CD4+ T cells from blood. The receptors derive from a human donor in good health.

The chain uses TRBV5-6 and TRBJ2-1; D is ambiguous. The CDR3 has 12 amino acids. Germline-derived CDR1 and CDR2 are SGHDT and YYEEEE. V gave up 3 bases and J gave up 8 bases, with 9 bases separating them. The CDR3 DNA reads TGTGCCAGCAGCTACCTAGGACATGAGCAGTTCTTC. Residues: CASSYLGHEQFF.

A word on this clone: One end of the junction varies from germline; a read error may be responsible. This chain uses TRBV28 with TRBJ2-7, with D unclear. The length of the CDR3 is 12 residues. The germline V gene has CDR1 MDHEN and CDR2 SYDVKM. CDR3 sequence reads: CASSLLGTAWDF. CDR3 coding DNA: TGTGCCAGCAGTTTATTGGGCACAGCTTGGGACTTC.

V gene TRBV10-3 combines with J gene TRBJ1-2; TRBD1 agrees at 8 bases. Per the germline V gene, CDR1 is ENHRY and CDR2 is SYGVKD. The CDR3 consists of 14 residues. V lost 7 bases, J lost 1 base, and 5 bases stayed unmatched. CDR3 bases: TGTGCCATCAACCACAGGGGGGATAACTATGGCTACACCTTC. Protein product: CAINHRGDNYGYTF.

This clone has only one observation. This sequence joins TRBV28 and TRBJ1-5; 8 positions agree with TRBD1. Germline CDR1 is MDHEN and CDR2 is SYDVKM. The ends lost 6 bases at V and 6 bases at J; junction bases unmatched: 7. The length of the CDR3 is 14 residues. CDR3 sequence reads: CASRTGQGFQPQHF. In nucleotides, the CDR3 is TGTGCCAGCAGAACCGGACAGGGTTTTCAGCCCCAGCATTTT.

The V and J genes are TRBV5-1 and TRBJ1-2; D unclear. The CDR3 is made up of 14 amino acids. From germline, CDR1 is SGHRS and CDR2 YFSETQ. The V gene lost 3 bases and the J gene lost 2 bases, with 11 bases spanning the gap. The CDR3 protein is CASSSGPQNYGYTF. The CDR3 DNA is TGCGCCAGCAGCTCCGGGCCCCAAAACTATGGCTACACCTTC.

The chain carries TRBV19 and TRBJ2-2, with D hard to call. V lost 2 bases and J lost 6, with 10 bases in between. Germline lookup yields CDR1 LNHDA and CDR2 SQIVND (reference sequence). The CDR3 extends over 14 amino acids. The chain's CDR3 is CASSISGFPGELFF. CDR3 DNA sequence: TGTGCCAGTAGTATATCGGGTTTTCCCGGGGAGCTGTTTTTT.

The V call is TRBV28, the J call TRBJ2-1; 12 nucleotides match TRBD2. From germline, CDR1 is MDHEN and CDR2 SYDVKM. With 3 bases clipped from V and 7 bases from J, the junction kept 22 bases outside the gene matches. CDR3 length equals 21 residues. The CDR3, as DNA: TGTGCCAGCAGTTTTCGCAGGGTCGGCCGACTAGCGGGAGACCGGTTTAATGAGCAGTTCTTC. This translates into CASSFRRVGRLAGDRFNEQFF.

V gene TRBV29-1 combines with J gene TRBJ2-7; D perhaps matches TRBD1 (7 bases). The CDR3 consists of 13 residues. V lost 7 bases and J 6 bases, leaving 19 bases between the germline ends. Germline V gives CDR1 SQVTM, CDR2 ANQGSEA. CDR3: CSAMRLGGGEQYF. CDR3 DNA sequence: TGCAGCGCAATGAGACTAGGGGGCGGCGAGCAGTACTTC.

The chain has TRBV18 and TRBJ2-7, with TRBD1 matching over 7 bases. The V segment lost 4 bases and the J segment 2 bases; nucleotides outside the gene matches: 5. Germline V CDR1 and CDR2: KGHSH, LQKENI. The CDR3 is 14 amino acids. The chain's CDR3 is CASSRRQGAYEQYF. The CDR3 DNA reads TGTGCCAGCTCACGCCGACAGGGTGCCTACGAGCAGTACTTC.

The CDR3 loop is CASGVNTGGDTEAFF. CDR3 bases: TGTGCCAGCGGCGTCAATACAGGGGGGGACACTGAAGCTTTCTTT. The chain is built from TRBV6-5 and TRBJ1-1; 8 positions match TRBD1. The trim removed 8 bases at V and 3 bases at J, leaving 11 bases unmatched. The CDR3 spans 15 residues. The germline V gene encodes CDR1 MNHEY and CDR2 SVGAGI.

V and J are TRBV5-1 and TRBJ2-7; TRBD2 aligns across 10 bases. This CDR3 is 15 amino acids long. Germline CDR1 reads SGHRS; CDR2 reads YFSETQ. The junction had 5 bases not matched to a gene; V was cut back by 2 bases and J by 3 bases. CDR3 residues: CASSFEASGGYEQYF. CDR3 sequence (DNA): TGCGCCAGCAGCTTTGAGGCTAGCGGGGGCTACGAGCAGTACTTC.

This sequence joins TRBV7-9 and TRBJ1-2; maybe TRBD1 (6 bases). This CDR3 contains 14 residues. Trimming took 5 bases from V and 3 from J, leaving 13 bases between them. Germline-derived CDR1 and CDR2 are SEHNR and FQNEAQ (reference sequence). The CDR3 protein is CASSRTAQDYGYTF. The CDR3 nucleotides read TGTGCCAGCAGCCGGACAGCTCAGGACTATGGCTACACCTTC.

This clone was seen only once. The CDR3 region is CASSLGQGGNEQFF. CDR3 in DNA: TGTGCCAGCAGCTTAGGCCAAGGGGGAAATGAGCAGTTCTTC. The chain carries TRBV7-9 and TRBJ2-1; D perhaps matches TRBD1 (6 bases). Germline assignment: CDR1 SEHNR and CDR2 FQNEAQ (reference sequence). The V gene lost 1 base and the J gene lost 7 bases, with 11 bases spanning the gap. The CDR3 is 14 residues long. The entire variable domain, with the rest obtained from reference TRBV7-9 and TRBJ2-1, is as follows: DTGVSQNPRHKITKRGQNVTFRCDPISEHNRLYWYRQTLGQGPEFLTYFQNEAQLEKSRLLSDRFSAERPKGSFSTLEIQRTEQGDSAMYLCASSLGQGGNEQFFGPGTRLTVL.

V usage is TRBV2 and J usage is TRBJ1-2; 9 nucleotides match TRBD1. The CDR3 runs 15 residues. CDR1 and CDR2 (germline): SNHLY, FYNNEI. Unmatched junction bases numbered 6, after V lost 4 bases and J lost 3 bases. CDR3 nucleotide sequence: TGTGCCAGCAGTGGGGGGGGACAGGGTTACTATGGCTACACCTTC. Translating gives CASSGGGQGYYGYTF.

This chain links TRBV25-1 with TRBJ1-4; no clear D gene. Germline CDR1 MGHDK, CDR2 SYGVNS. The CDR3 totals 14 residues. Deletions cut 7 bases from V and 8 bases from J, with 17 bases between. The CDR3 DNA sequence: TGTGCCAGCACCCACCACGGATTACAAGAAAAACTGTTTTTT. Translation: CASTHHGLQEKLFF.

CDR3 protein: CASSRDRQETQYF. As DNA, the CDR3 is TGTGCCAGCAGTCGGGACAGACAAGAGACCCAGTACTTC. The rearrangement links TRBV13 to TRBJ2-5, with TRBD1 matching 7 bases. With V trimmed by 6 bases and J by 2 bases, 3 bases remained unmatched. Germline assignment: CDR1 PRHDT and CDR2 FYEKMQ (reference sequence). The CDR3 covers 13 residues.

This chain's CDR3 is CAAAAGGPYSNQPQHF. CDR3 coding DNA: TGTGCCGCCGCCGCGGGTGGACCTTATAGCAATCAGCCCCAGCATTTT. V and J are TRBV19 and TRBJ1-5; no definite D call. The V gene lost 11 bases and the J gene lost 0 bases, with 20 bases spanning the gap. The CDR3 sequence is 16 residues long. In germline, CDR1 is LNHDA, CDR2 SQIVND (reference sequence).

A remark on this clone: This specimen includes other DNA sequences encoding the same CDR3. This sequence joins TRBV6-1 and TRBJ1-5; 8 positions match TRBD1. V shed 1 base, J shed 6 bases, and the junction held 2 bases outside the gene matches. The CDR3 spans 14 residues. CDR1 and CDR2 from the germline V gene are MNHNS and SASEGT. CDR3 sequence (DNA): TGTGCCAGCAGTGAAGGACAGGGGAGTCAGCCCCAGCATTTT. This sequence encodes CASSEGQGSQPQHF.

The rearrangement joins TRBV18 to TRBJ1-5; D may be TRBD1 (6 bases). V was trimmed by 2 bases and J by 2 bases, leaving 7 bases between them. There are 14 residues in the CDR3. Germline V lookup: CDR1 KGHSH, CDR2 LQKENI. The CDR3 nucleotides are TGTGCCAGCTCACCAAACAGGGGCAATCAGCCCCAGCATTTT. It specifies CASSPNRGNQPQHF.

This clone was detected only a few times. The chain is built from TRBV7-9 and TRBJ1-3; D uncertain. The germline V gene has CDR1 SEHNR and CDR2 FQNEAQ (reference sequence). V lost 5 bases to trimming and J lost 0 bases, with 11 bases between them. The CDR3 extends over 15 amino acids. CDR3 in amino acids: CASSRPAGSGNTIYF. CDR3 in DNA: TGTGCCAGCAGCCGCCCGGCGGGCTCTGGAAACACCATATATTTT.

The chain carries TRBV6-1 and TRBJ1-2, with D possibly matching TRBD1 (5 bases). The CDR3 extends over 17 amino acids. Trimming stripped 4 bases from V and 0 bases from J, with 18 bases between. Germline V gene sequence: CDR1 MNHNS, CDR2 SASEGT. The CDR3 region has the DNA TGTGCCAGCAGTGCGACAGCCGGTATCTTCGCTAACTATGGCTACACCTTC. Protein sequence: CASSATAGIFANYGYTF.

J is TRBJ2-7 and V is TRBV6-4; D gene uncertain. The CDR3 is 13 amino acids. The germline gives CDR1 MRHNA, CDR2 SNTAGT. V shed 4 bases and J shed 5 bases, with 12 bases lying between them. CDR3 amino acids: CASSGPTGHEQYF. The CDR3 DNA reads as TGTGCCAGCAGTGGGCCTACCGGCCACGAGCAGTACTTC.

The gene calls are TRBV19 and TRBJ1-1, with TRBD1 matching over 8 bases. CDR1 and CDR2 (germline): LNHDA, SQIVND (reference sequence). V was clipped by 7 bases and J by 4 bases; unmatched bases: 17. The CDR3 is 17 residues long. The chain's CDR3 is CASNSLTPTGGGTEAFF. The CDR3 DNA reads TGTGCCAGTAACTCCCTGACCCCCACAGGGGGAGGCACTGAAGCTTTCTTT.

The sample holds a few counts of this clone. The chain combines TRBV19 with TRBJ1-1, with TRBD1 matching 9 bases. Germline assignment: CDR1 LNHDA and CDR2 SQIVND (reference sequence). The ends lost 5 bases at V and 0 bases at J; junction bases unmatched: 10. The CDR3 extends over 17 amino acids. CDR3 loop: CASSPPGQGVLNTEAFF. The CDR3 DNA follows: TGTGCCAGTAGTCCCCCGGGACAGGGAGTACTGAACACTGAAGCTTTCTTT.

The rearrangement uses TRBV28 and TRBJ1-1, with 7 bases aligning to TRBD1. This CDR3 contains 14 residues. The germline gives CDR1 MDHEN, CDR2 SYDVKM. The V and J ends lost 4 bases and 7 bases, in that order; junction bases with no gene match: 9. DNA of the CDR3: TGTGCCAGCAGTTCCATACAGGGGCCACTTGAAGCTTTCTTT. As protein: CASSSIQGPLEAFF.

This chain joins TRBV2 and TRBJ2-7; D unclear. CDR1 is SNHLY and CDR2 is FYNNEI in the germline V gene. The CDR3 length is 14 residues. Deletions cut 9 bases from V and 2 bases from J, with 17 bases between. Here the CDR3 DNA reads TGTGCCAGTGCCCGGAGACAACCCACCTACGAGCAGTACTTC. Protein: CASARRQPTYEQYF.

The V gene is TRBV19, the J gene TRBJ2-5; 9 bases match TRBD2. CDR1 and CDR2 from the germline V gene are LNHDA and SQIVND (reference sequence). This CDR3 has 14 amino acids. Unmatched junction bases numbered 1, after V lost 4 bases and J lost 1 base. CDR3 nucleotides: TGTGCCAGTAGTACTAGCGGGATCCAAGAGACCCAGTACTTC. Translation: CASSTSGIQETQYF.